These T cell receptor beta chains were read from a single sample in a study of cytomegalovirus exposure and HLA in healthy donors. Method: immunoSEQ multiplex PCR; TCRdb's copy keeps in-frame clones and lacks some. The profile shows more than 80,000 clones, 75% of them singletons. Input material: PBMCs. Receptors were obtained from a middle-aged man in good health and CMV-seronegative. The CDR3 runs from the conserved cysteine through the conserved F or W. The order of the fields is CDR3 protein, CDR3 DNA, V gene, clone size, J gene, D gene. A D gene is named only where the DNA matches it firmly. Size values are once, few and many counts, or a class for expanded clones, and some rows have none.

CDR3 protein: CASSTSLSTEAFF
CDR3 DNA: TGTGCCAGCAGCACCTCTCTAAGCACTGAAGCTTTCTTT
V gene: TRBV6-5
clone size: -
J gene: TRBJ1-1
D gene: -

CDR3 protein: CAISPQGGGKNIQYF
CDR3 DNA: TGTGCCATCAGTCCCCAAGGTGGGGGGAAAAACATTCAGTACTTC
V gene: TRBV10-3
clone size: few
J gene: TRBJ2-4
D gene: -

CDR3 protein: CASSGPGHFLYGYTF
CDR3 DNA: TGTGCCAGTAGTGGGCCGGGACACTTTCTCTATGGCTACACCTTC
V gene: TRBV19
clone size: -
J gene: TRBJ1-2
D gene: -

CDR3 protein: CASRLQGAEGYTF
CDR3 DNA: TGTGCCAGTAGGCTCCAGGGGGCCGAGGGCTACACCTTC
V gene: TRBV19
clone size: -
J gene: TRBJ1-2
D gene: TRBD1

CDR3 protein: CAISPSAGNQPQHF
CDR3 DNA: TGTGCCATCAGTCCCTCGGCGGGCAATCAGCCCCAGCATTTT
V gene: TRBV10-3
clone size: -
J gene: TRBJ1-5
D gene: -

CDR3 protein: CSSSTGVWGGSTDTQYF
CDR3 DNA: TGTTCCAGCAGTACCGGGGTATGGGGTGGTAGCACAGATACGCAGTATTTT
V gene: TRBV7-9
clone size: -
J gene: TRBJ2-3
D gene: -

CDR3 protein: CASSTHFNRVGGNQPQHF
CDR3 DNA: TGTGCCAGCAGCACTCATTTCAACAGGGTGGGAGGCAATCAGCCCCAGCATTTT
V gene: TRBV5-5
clone size: -
J gene: TRBJ1-5
D gene: -

CDR3 protein: CASSATSGINTGELFF
CDR3 DNA: TGTGCCAGCAGCGCGACTAGCGGAATTAACACCGGGGAGCTGTTTTTT
V gene: TRBV9
clone size: -
J gene: TRBJ2-2
D gene: TRBD2

CDR3 protein: CASSTSGGPYEQYF
CDR3 DNA: TGCGCCAGCAGTACTAGCGGGGGGCCCTACGAGCAGTACTTC
V gene: TRBV5-1
clone size: few
J gene: TRBJ2-7
D gene: TRBD2

CDR3 protein: CASSFAQGYEYF
CDR3 DNA: TGTGCCAGCAGCTTCGCACAGGGTTATGAGTACTTC
V gene: TRBV11-2
clone size: -
J gene: TRBJ2-4
D gene: -

CDR3 protein: CASSEVMAGPAGYTF
CDR3 DNA: TGTGCCAGCAGTGAAGTTATGGCAGGGCCGGCGGGCTACACCTTC
V gene: TRBV6-1
clone size: -
J gene: TRBJ1-2
D gene: -

CDR3 protein: CASSLSGNTEAFF
CDR3 DNA: TGTGCCAGCAGCCTCAGCGGGAACACTGAAGCTTTCTTT
V gene: TRBV7-9
clone size: -
J gene: TRBJ1-1
D gene: -

CDR3 protein: CASSESSGRDTQYF
CDR3 DNA: TGCGCCAGCAGTGAGTCTAGCGGGAGAGATACGCAGTATTTT
V gene: TRBV10-1
clone size: -
J gene: TRBJ2-3
D gene: TRBD2

CDR3 protein: CASSTRDRGEWSQETQYF
CDR3 DNA: TGTGCCAGCAGCACCCGGGACAGGGGAGAATGGAGCCAAGAGACCCAGTACTTC
V gene: TRBV9
clone size: once
J gene: TRBJ2-5
D gene: TRBD1

CDR3 protein: CASSSRQGGPGANVLTF
CDR3 DNA: TGTGCCAGCAGTTCCCGACAGGGGGGCCCTGGGGCCAACGTCCTGACTTTC
V gene: TRBV27
clone size: -
J gene: TRBJ2-6
D gene: TRBD1

CDR3 protein: CASSLGTGNSPLHF
CDR3 DNA: TGTGCCAGCAGCTTGGGGACAGGGAATTCACCCCTCCACTTT
V gene: TRBV5-4
clone size: -
J gene: TRBJ1-6
D gene: TRBD1

CDR3 protein: CASSSSGGPSTDTQYF
CDR3 DNA: TGCGCCAGCAGCTCTAGCGGGGGGCCAAGCACAGATACGCAGTATTTT
V gene: TRBV5-1
clone size: -
J gene: TRBJ2-3
D gene: TRBD2

CDR3 protein: CASGGQGLRNQPQHF
CDR3 DNA: TGTGCCAGCGGGGGACAGGGGCTGAGGAATCAGCCCCAGCATTTT
V gene: TRBV2
clone size: -
J gene: TRBJ1-5
D gene: TRBD1

CDR3 protein: CASNFQGTSGWYGYTF
CDR3 DNA: TGTGCCAGTAACTTTCAGGGAACTTCAGGATGGTATGGCTACACCTTC
V gene: TRBV19
clone size: once
J gene: TRBJ1-2
D gene: -

CDR3 protein: CASSLRVRGRSYGYTF
CDR3 DNA: TGTGCCAGCAGCCTGAGGGTCCGAGGGCGCAGCTATGGCTACACCTTC
V gene: TRBV9
clone size: -
J gene: TRBJ1-2
D gene: -

CDR3 protein: CASSQKTFPNQPQHF
CDR3 DNA: TGTGCCAGCAGTCAAAAGACTTTCCCTAATCAGCCCCAGCATTTT
V gene: TRBV7-8
clone size: -
J gene: TRBJ1-5
D gene: -

CDR3 protein: CASSEADRGRTNEKLFF
CDR3 DNA: TGTGCCAGCAGTGAAGCCGACAGGGGAAGGACTAATGAAAAACTGTTTTTT
V gene: TRBV6-1
clone size: -
J gene: TRBJ1-4
D gene: TRBD1

CDR3 protein: CASSLGLAGQETQYF
CDR3 DNA: TGTGCCAGCAGCTTAGGACTAGCGGGCCAAGAGACCCAGTACTTC
V gene: TRBV11-2
clone size: -
J gene: TRBJ2-5
D gene: TRBD2

CDR3 protein: CASSPTGTQPQHF
CDR3 DNA: TGCGCCAGCAGCCCCACAGGGACCCAGCCCCAGCATTTT
V gene: TRBV5-1
clone size: -
J gene: TRBJ1-5
D gene: -

CDR3 protein: CASSLDRGPYYGYTF
CDR3 DNA: TGTGCCAGCAGCCTCGACAGGGGACCTTACTATGGCTACACCTTC
V gene: TRBV11-2
clone size: -
J gene: TRBJ1-2
D gene: TRBD1

CDR3 protein: CASSERRGEPYEQYF
CDR3 DNA: TGTGCCAGCAGTGAGCGACGTGGGGAGCCGTACGAGCAGTACTTC
V gene: TRBV6-1
clone size: -
J gene: TRBJ2-7
D gene: -

CDR3 protein: CASSPRRVQGYGYTF
CDR3 DNA: TGTGCCAGCAGCCCGCGAAGGGTACAGGGCTATGGCTACACCTTC
V gene: TRBV9
clone size: -
J gene: TRBJ1-2
D gene: -

CDR3 protein: CASSQTYQETQYF
CDR3 DNA: TGTGCCAGCAGCCAGACATACCAAGAGACCCAGTACTTC
V gene: TRBV5-4
clone size: -
J gene: TRBJ2-5
D gene: -

CDR3 protein: CASSGQGASNYGYTF
CDR3 DNA: TGTGCCAGCAGTGGACAGGGGGCCTCTAACTATGGCTACACCTTC
V gene: TRBV6-6
clone size: -
J gene: TRBJ1-2
D gene: TRBD1

CDR3 protein: CASRNKKGRGPDTQYF
CDR3 DNA: TGTGCCAGTAGGAATAAAAAGGGTCGGGGTCCAGATACGCAGTATTTT
V gene: TRBV19
clone size: -
J gene: TRBJ2-3
D gene: -

CDR3 protein: CASSEPFSGANVLTF
CDR3 DNA: TGTGCCAGCAGTGAACCCTTCTCTGGGGCCAACGTCCTGACTTTC
V gene: TRBV6-1
clone size: -
J gene: TRBJ2-6
D gene: -

CDR3 protein: CASSLAGGTYEQYF
CDR3 DNA: TGTGCCAGCAGCTTAGCGGGGGGGACCTACGAGCAGTACTTC
V gene: TRBV7-9
clone size: few
J gene: TRBJ2-7
D gene: TRBD2

CDR3 protein: CASSLYQGSPLHF
CDR3 DNA: TGTGCCAGCAGTTTATATCAGGGTTCACCCCTCCACTTT
V gene: TRBV27
clone size: -
J gene: TRBJ1-6
D gene: -

CDR3 protein: CASSRQGNDEQYF
CDR3 DNA: TGTGCCAGCTCTCGACAGGGGAACGACGAGCAGTACTTC
V gene: TRBV18
clone size: -
J gene: TRBJ2-7
D gene: TRBD1

CDR3 protein: CASSWTGASGELFF
CDR3 DNA: TGTGCCAGCAGCTGGACAGGGGCTAGCGGGGAGCTGTTTTTT
V gene: TRBV5-4
clone size: once
J gene: TRBJ2-2
D gene: TRBD1

CDR3 protein: CASSAPTGMNTEAFF
CDR3 DNA: TGTGCCAGCAGTGCGCCGACAGGGATGAACACTGAAGCTTTCTTT
V gene: TRBV2
clone size: few
J gene: TRBJ1-1
D gene: TRBD1

CDR3 protein: CAISEYDNLPTYEQYF
CDR3 DNA: TGTGCCATCAGTGAGTACGACAATCTCCCAACCTACGAGCAGTACTTC
V gene: TRBV10-3
clone size: -
J gene: TRBJ2-7
D gene: -

CDR3 protein: CASSLWTGVGQPQHF
CDR3 DNA: TGTGCCAGCAGCTTATGGACAGGGGTTGGTCAGCCCCAGCATTTT
V gene: TRBV7-2
clone size: -
J gene: TRBJ1-5
D gene: TRBD1

CDR3 protein: CASSLDGGGLNSEQYF
CDR3 DNA: TGTGCCAGCAGCTTAGACGGCGGGGGCCTGAACTCCGAGCAGTACTTC
V gene: TRBV13
clone size: -
J gene: TRBJ2-7
D gene: -

CDR3 protein: CASSTPGLAGGPVGELFF
CDR3 DNA: TGTGCCAGCAGCACTCCGGGACTAGCGGGGGGGCCGGTCGGGGAGCTGTTTTTT
V gene: TRBV7-2
clone size: -
J gene: TRBJ2-2
D gene: TRBD2

CDR3 protein: CASRTQGGLGYGYTF
CDR3 DNA: TGTGCCAGTAGGACCCAGGGGGGCCTGGGCTATGGCTACACCTTC
V gene: TRBV19
clone size: few
J gene: TRBJ1-2
D gene: TRBD1

CDR3 protein: CASSLRAQGDTQYF
CDR3 DNA: TGTGCCAGCAGCTTGCGCGCCCAGGGCGATACGCAGTATTTT
V gene: TRBV5-4
clone size: -
J gene: TRBJ2-3
D gene: -

CDR3 protein: CASSPLNEQFF
CDR3 DNA: TGTGCCAGCAGCCCCCTCAATGAGCAGTTCTTC
V gene: TRBV2
clone size: -
J gene: TRBJ2-1
D gene: -

CDR3 protein: CASSEGTRVRETQYF
CDR3 DNA: TGTGCCAGCAGCGAAGGGACTAGGGTTCGGGAGACCCAGTACTTC
V gene: TRBV11-2
clone size: -
J gene: TRBJ2-5
D gene: TRBD2

CDR3 protein: CASSETSGGYNEQFF
CDR3 DNA: TGTGCCAGCAGTGAGACTAGCGGGGGGTACAATGAGCAGTTCTTC
V gene: TRBV2
clone size: -
J gene: TRBJ2-1
D gene: TRBD2